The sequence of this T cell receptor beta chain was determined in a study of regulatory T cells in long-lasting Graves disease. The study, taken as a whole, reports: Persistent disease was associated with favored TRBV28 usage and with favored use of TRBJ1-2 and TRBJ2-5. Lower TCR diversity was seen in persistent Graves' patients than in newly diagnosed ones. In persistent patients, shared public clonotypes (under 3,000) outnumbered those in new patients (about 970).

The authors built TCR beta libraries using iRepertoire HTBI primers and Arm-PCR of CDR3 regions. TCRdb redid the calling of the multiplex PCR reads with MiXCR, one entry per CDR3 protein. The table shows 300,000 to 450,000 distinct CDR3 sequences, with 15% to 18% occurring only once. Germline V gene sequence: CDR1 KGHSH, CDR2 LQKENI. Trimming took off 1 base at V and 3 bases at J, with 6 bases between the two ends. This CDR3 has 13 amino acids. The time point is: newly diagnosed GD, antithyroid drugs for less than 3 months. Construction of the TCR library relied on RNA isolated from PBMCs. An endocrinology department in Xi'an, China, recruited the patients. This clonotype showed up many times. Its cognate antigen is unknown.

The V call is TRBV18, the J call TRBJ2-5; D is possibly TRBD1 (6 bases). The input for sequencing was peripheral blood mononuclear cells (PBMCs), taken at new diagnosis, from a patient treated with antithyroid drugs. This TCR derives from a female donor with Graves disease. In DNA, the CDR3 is TGTGCCAGCTCACCACGGGACAAAGAGACCCAGTACTTC. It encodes CASSPRDKETQYF. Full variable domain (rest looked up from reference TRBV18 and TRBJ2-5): NAGVMQNPRHLVRRRGQEARLRCSPMKGHSHVYWYRQLPEEGLKFMVYLQKENIIDESGMPKERFSAEFPKEGPSILRIQQVVRGDSAAYFCASSPRDKETQYFGPGTRLLVL.